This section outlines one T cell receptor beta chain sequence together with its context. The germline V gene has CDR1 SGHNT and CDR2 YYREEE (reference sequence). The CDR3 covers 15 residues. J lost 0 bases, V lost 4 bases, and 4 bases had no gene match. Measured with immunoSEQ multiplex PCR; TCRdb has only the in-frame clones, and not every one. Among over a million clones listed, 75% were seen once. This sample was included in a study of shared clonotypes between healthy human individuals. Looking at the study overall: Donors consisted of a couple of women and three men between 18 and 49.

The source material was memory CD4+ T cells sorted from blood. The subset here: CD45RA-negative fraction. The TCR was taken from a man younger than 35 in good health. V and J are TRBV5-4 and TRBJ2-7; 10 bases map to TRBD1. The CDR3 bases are TGTGCCAGCAGCACGGGGACAGGGGACTCCTACGAGCAGTACTTC. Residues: CASSTGTGDSYEQYF.